What follows are 9 T cell receptor beta chains derived from one specimen sequenced in a study of shared clonotypes between healthy human individuals. Assay: immunoSEQ multiplex PCR; the TCRdb copy retains only in-frame clones and omits some. The repertoire holds roughly 1 million clones, with around three quarters as singletons. Sequenced material: memory CD4+ T cells from PBMCs. As for subset: CD45RA-negative fraction. These receptors originate from a man aged 18-30 years in good health. Some clones in this sample may be carry-over from other donors' samples.

The chain couples TRBV28 to TRBJ2-3; TRBD1 aligns across 7 bases. Trimming cost V 6 bases and J 6 bases; bases outside gene matches: 6. This CDR3 comprises 13 residues. Germline values: CDR1 MDHEN, CDR2 SYDVKM. In DNA, the CDR3 is TGTGCCAGCAGGCTACAGGGGTCCGATACGCAGTATTTT. Translation: CASRLQGSDTQYF. Full variable domain (remainder filled in from reference TRBV28 and TRBJ2-3): DVKVTQSSRYLVKRTGEKVFLECVQDMDHENMFWYRQDPGLGLRLIYFSYDVKMKEKGDIPEGYSVSREKKERFSLILESASTNQTSMYLCASRLQGSDTQYFGPGTRLTVL.

With regard to this clone: The sample has other DNA sequences that encode this CDR3 too. The gene calls are TRBV7-9 and TRBJ1-1; D is unclear. The CDR3 runs 13 residues. Trimming took off 1 base at V and 1 base at J, with 4 bases between the two ends. Germline values: CDR1 SEHNR, CDR2 FQNEAQ (reference sequence). CDR3 DNA: TGTGCCAGCAGCTTAGAAGAGAACACTGAAGCTTTCTTT. Translation gives CASSLEENTEAFF.

The genes are TRBV9 and TRBJ1-2; D might be TRBD1 (6 bases). There are 14 residues in the CDR3. Per the germline V gene, CDR1 is SGDLS and CDR2 is YYNGEE. Trimming removed 4 bases at V and 7 bases at J, with 17 bases between. The CDR3 protein is CASSFSTGLPGYTF. CDR3 DNA: TGTGCCAGCAGCTTCTCGACAGGCCTCCCTGGCTACACCTTC.

J is TRBJ1-2 and V is TRBV28; D is possibly TRBD1 (5 bases). Trimming took off 6 bases at V and 0 bases at J, with 11 bases between the two ends. Germline assignment: CDR1 MDHEN and CDR2 SYDVKM. The CDR3 spans 14 residues. The CDR3 region has the DNA TGTGCCAGCAGACGACAGTTTTCTAACTATGGCTACACCTTC. This gives the protein CASRRQFSNYGYTF.

CDR3 DNA sequence: TGTGCCAGCAGCGGGGGCTTCGGAAACACTGAAGCTTTCTTT. It translates to CASSGGFGNTEAFF. The chain combines TRBV5-4 with TRBJ1-1; D perhaps matches TRBD1 (6 bases). Germline CDR1 and CDR2: SGHNT and YYREEE (reference sequence). Trimming pared 4 bases from V and 2 bases from J, leaving 12 bases between. The CDR3 contains 14 residues.

The chain combines TRBV10-2 with TRBJ2-6; D gene ambiguous. Per germline, CDR1 WSHSY and CDR2 SAAADI. CDR3 length equals 15 residues. Trimming left V 2 bases short and J 6 bases short, with 11 bases between. The CDR3 nucleotides are TGCGCCAGCAGTGAGGCACCTGCGGTGGCCAACGTCCTGACTTTC. It is translated as CASSEAPAVANVLTF.

This clone was recorded once. The chain employs TRBV27 and TRBJ1-1; D might be TRBD1 (5 bases). This CDR3 spans 13 amino acids. V gave up 6 bases and J gave up 4 bases, with 12 bases separating them. Germline V gives CDR1 MNHEY, CDR2 SMNVEV (reference sequence). CDR3 bases: TGTGCCAGCAGGGATTGGGGCAGCACTGAAGCTTTCTTT. Translated, it gives CASRDWGSTEAFF.

The gene calls are TRBV7-6 and TRBJ2-1; 8 nucleotides agree with TRBD2. V trimming: 2 bases; J trimming: 9 bases; junction bases outside the gene matches: 15. The CDR3 sequence is 17 residues long. In germline, CDR1 is SGHVS, CDR2 FNYEAQ. The CDR3 reads CASSLLPSGPDGGEQFF. DNA of the CDR3: TGTGCCAGCAGCTTATTGCCTAGCGGGCCCGATGGGGGTGAGCAGTTCTTC.

The rearrangement joins TRBV7-9 to TRBJ2-5, with a tentative D call TRBD1 (5 bases). Germline V gene data show CDR1 as SEHNR and CDR2 as FQNEAQ (reference sequence). V was trimmed by 2 bases and J by 4 bases, leaving 8 bases between them. The CDR3 extends over 13 amino acids. CDR3 nucleotides: TGTGCCAGCAGCTTATCTCAGGGAGAGACCCAGTACTTC. Protein sequence: CASSLSQGETQYF.